At least ten counts were recorded for the clone carrying this T cell receptor (beta chain). The target antigen is unknown. MiXCR was run by TCRdb on the 5' RACE reads, yielding one entry per CDR3 protein. The repertoire holds about 540,000 distinct CDR3 sequences, with 12% as singletons. The data were taken from a study of CD8 T cells in ankylosing spondylitis. CDR1 is MNHNS and CDR2 is SASEGT in the germline V gene. The CDR3 sequence is 16 residues long. The V and J ends lost 6 bases and 0 bases respectively, with 14 bases between them. Points from the study as a whole: Previous work reported some of these motif variants in the synovial fluid and blood of reactive arthritis. Ankylosing spondylitis blood appeared to be characterized by a TCR beta motif of about 8 highly homologous variants.

The sample was blood, either unsorted or a sorted T cell fraction (not recorded which). This chain uses TRBV6-1 with TRBJ2-2; perhaps D is TRBD1 or TRBD2 (5 bases each). This sequence was found in a male donor with ankylosing spondylitis. The CDR3 nucleotides are TGTGCCAGCAGACCAGCCGGGACGGCGAACACCGGGGAGCTGTTTTTT. Translated, it gives CASRPAGTANTGELFF.